This TCR beta chain stems from a study of human T cells and chemical hapten exposure (dated by TCRdb to about 2021). Regarding the study in general: For sensitization, 2% DPC in acetone was applied to a roughly 2 cm by roughly 2 cm area of upper inner arm skin. Weekly therapeutic DPC doses were additionally applied to the scalp of patients throughout the approximately 24-week study period. Patch testing was performed on the upper back with Finn chambers containing 0.01% DPC, and the patch tests were scored after 6 days according to International Contact Dermatitis Research Group standards. The patient cohort, mostly female, included alopecia areata with under or over 50% scalp involvement, alopecia totalis and alopecia universalis. Libraries were combined into a pool for sequencing, and differences in TCR yield between samples came mainly from small differences in library volumes within the pool. This study followed changes in the peripheral blood TCR repertoire in vivo during primary and secondary sensitization of alopecia patients to the hapten diphenylcyclopropenone (DPC). Blood samples were taken from patients before sensitization (week 0) and then at 2, 6 and about 24 weeks after DPC sensitization. Roughly 30 alopecia patients provided blood for TCR sequencing at one to four time points (pre-sensitization, 2, 6 and 24 weeks). Findings and caveats that apply to the study as a whole: Repeated subsampling changed both the strength of the expansion versus patch-test correlation and the threshold at which the correlation became significant. Significantly more large CDR3 similarity clusters were formed by expanded TCRs than by pre-sensitization or healthy control sets, consistent with antigen-driven responses. Because every patient had alopecia, a presumed autoimmune disease, the patients' immune response might differ from that of healthy individuals. The number of PT1 expanded TCRs positively correlated with patch test score, significant at thresholds 8, 16 and 32 but not 4. No change with DPC sensitization was found in the number of TCRs above 1 in 1000 frequency, and no evidence of global repertoire structure alterations was found.

The library was built by means of RACE. These reads were obtained on a NextSeq 500. During library preparation, unique molecular identifiers were attached to individual cDNA molecules so that TCRs could be counted quantitatively and reproducibly. Each blood RNA sample was used to sequence both TCR alpha and TCR beta chains. Per the source publication's procedure: Samples had a median of approximately 93,000 TCRs, with a range from 23,224 to 690,600. The Decombinator software suite was used to annotate V, J and CDR3 in the TCR reads. For the PS versus PT1 abundance plots, all samples were subsampled to the same number of TCRs (28,000). Expanded TCRs were defined as absent before sensitization and observed at least eight times at the 2-week time point. TCRdb trimmed the raw reads at Q25, called clones with MiXCR and kept productive beta chains. When rows share a CDR3 protein, they turn into one entry using the most common DNA and genes. The authors' filters were not applied to this entry. Present in this sample are about 85,000 distinct CDR3 sequences, roughly 11% of which were seen just once. The ten largest clones take up 1.6% of the sample.

In this sample, this clonotype turned up many times. No cognate antigen has been identified for it. The sample holds no much larger clone one base away, and base qualities are not on file. The sample's time point label is to be understood as: patch test 2, 6 weeks after DPC sensitization. The meaning of the sample's treatment or condition label: therapeutic diphenylcyclopropenone sensitization with weekly scalp DPC. At every patch-test visit, the blood draw took place before the patch test was put on. Patients were considered eligible if aged 18 to 70, diagnosed with alopecia and deemed suitable for DPC therapy, and patients were excluded if pregnant. Total RNA was extracted from unfractionated whole blood collected in Tempus Blood RNA tubes. The CDR3 starts with the cysteine, ends with the phenylalanine, and has 12 residues. The CDR3 DNA has 36 bases and is translated from base 1. At the junction V is shortened by 0 bases and J by 12 bases, with 12 bases in between. CDR1 and CDR2, looked up from the germline V gene, are SQVTM and ANQGSEA.

The input for sequencing was whole blood, taken in connection with sensitization to the hapten diphenylcyclopropenone (DPC). The chain is made from TRBV29-1 and TRBJ1-5; a tentative D call is TRBD1 (5 bases match). The clonotype comes from a man aged 18 to 30 with alopecia areata. Some clones in this sample may be carry-over from other donors' samples. The DNA sequence follows: TGCAGCGTTGAAGATGGGGCAGGGCTCCAGCATTTT. This gives the protein CSVEDGAGLQHF.